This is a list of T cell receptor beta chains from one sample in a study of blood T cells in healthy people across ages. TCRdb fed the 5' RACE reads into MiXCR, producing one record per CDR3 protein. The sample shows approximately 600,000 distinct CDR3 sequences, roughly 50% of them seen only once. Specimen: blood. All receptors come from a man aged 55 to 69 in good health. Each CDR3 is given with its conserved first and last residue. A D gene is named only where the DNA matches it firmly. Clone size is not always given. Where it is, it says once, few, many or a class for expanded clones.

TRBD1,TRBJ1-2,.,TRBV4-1,CTSSTGQGPMLRGYTF,TGCACCAGCAGCACGGGACAGGGACCTATGTTGAGGGGCTACACCTTC
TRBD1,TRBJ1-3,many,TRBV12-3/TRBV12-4,CASSQDRGWGNTIYF,TGTGCCAGCAGCCAGGACAGGGGTTGGGGAAACACCATATATTTT
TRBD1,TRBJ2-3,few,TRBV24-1,CATSARPGQGSTDTQYF,TGTGCCACCAGTGCTCGACCGGGACAGGGGAGCACAGATACGCAGTATTTT
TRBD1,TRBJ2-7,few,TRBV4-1,CASSHRQGYEQYF,TGCGCCAGCAGCCACCGACAGGGTTACGAGCAGTACTTC
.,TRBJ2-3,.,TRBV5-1,CASSLDEPPDTQYF,TGCGCCAGCAGCTTGGACGAGCCCCCAGATACGCAGTATTTT
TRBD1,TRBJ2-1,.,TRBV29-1,CSVTRGSLNGEQFF,TGCAGCGTAACCAGGGGGAGTTTAAATGGTGAGCAGTTCTTC
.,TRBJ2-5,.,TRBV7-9,CASSWDKETQYF,TGTGCCAGCAGCTGGGACAAAGAGACCCAGTACTTC
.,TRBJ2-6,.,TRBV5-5,CASRIQSGANVLTF,TGTGCCAGCAGAATTCAATCTGGGGCCAACGTCCTGACTTTC
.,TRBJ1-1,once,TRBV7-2,CASSLLAREGTEAFF,TGTGCCAGCAGCTTACTTGCCAGGGAGGGCACTGAAGCTTTCTTT
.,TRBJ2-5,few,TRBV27,CASSAWQQGTQYF,TGTGCCAGCAGTGCCTGGCAGCAAGGGACCCAGTACTTC
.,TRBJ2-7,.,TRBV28,CASSSGAGGHYEQYF,TGTGCCAGCAGTTCTGGCGCAGGGGGGCACTACGAGCAGTACTTC
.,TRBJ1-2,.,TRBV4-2,CASRAGVYGYTF,TGTGCCAGCAGGGCGGGAGTCTATGGCTACACCTTC
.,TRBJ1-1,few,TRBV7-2,CASSLMGTGLNTEAFF,TGTGCCAGCAGCTTAATGGGTACAGGGCTGAACACTGAAGCTTTCTTT
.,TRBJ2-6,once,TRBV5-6,CASSLRGRANVLTF,TGTGCCAGCAGCCTCAGGGGTAGGGCCAACGTCCTGACTTTC
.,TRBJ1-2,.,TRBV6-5,CASTTGIRLYGYTF,TGTGCCAGCACTACAGGGATAAGGCTCTATGGCTACACCTTC
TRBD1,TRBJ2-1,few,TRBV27,CASTTSDRGGQFF,TGTGCCAGCACTACCTCCGACAGGGGGGGACAGTTCTTC
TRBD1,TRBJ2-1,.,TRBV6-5,CASSYAPGQSYNEQFF,TGTGCCAGCAGTTACGCCCCGGGACAGTCTTACAATGAGCAGTTCTTC
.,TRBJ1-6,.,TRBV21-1,CASSKERTGGAYNSPLHF,TGTGCCAGCAGCAAAGAGAGGACAGGGGGCGCGTATAATTCACCCCTCCACTTT
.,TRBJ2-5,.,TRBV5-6,CASSWRRTAREETQYF,TGTGCCAGCAGCTGGCGGAGGACCGCGAGGGAGGAGACCCAGTACTTC
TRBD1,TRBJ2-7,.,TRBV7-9,CASSPRGQNSYEQYF,TGTGCCAGCAGCCCACGGGGACAGAACTCCTACGAGCAGTACTTC